Presented here are 19 T cell receptor beta chains from one specimen sequenced in a study of shared clonotypes between healthy human individuals. The method was immunoSEQ multiplex PCR; TCRdb's version includes in-frame clones alone and lacks a portion of them. The data hold about 710,000 clones, with 72% observed a single time. Sequences were obtained from memory CD4+ T cells sorted from blood. This sample's subset: CD45RA-negative fraction. Receptor source: a woman aged 25-40 years in good health.

As regards this clone: A much larger clone differs from this one at a single base, so this may be a read error. The chain is built from TRBV6-1 and TRBJ1-1; D is uncertain. CDR1 and CDR2 (germline): MNHNS, SASEGT. V was shortened by 6 bases and J by 0 bases, with 8 bases between the two germline ends. CDR3 length equals 13 residues. The CDR3 reads CASSLQMNTEAFF. Written as DNA, the CDR3 is TGTGCCAGCAGCTTACAGATGAACACTGAAGCTTTCTTT.

This chain uses TRBV28 with TRBJ2-7, with 10 bases aligning to TRBD2. V lost 9 bases, J lost 1 base, and 6 bases stayed unmatched. The germline V gene has CDR1 MDHEN and CDR2 SYDVKM. The CDR3 runs 14 residues. The CDR3: CASPSGRGSYEQYF. The CDR3 DNA reads as TGTGCCAGTCCTAGCGGGAGAGGATCCTACGAGCAGTACTTC.

This chain links TRBV5-4 with TRBJ2-7; 11 bases agree with TRBD2. This CDR3 comprises 15 residues. The ends lost 5 bases at V and 2 bases at J; junction bases unmatched: 6. CDR1 is SGHNT, CDR2 YYREEE, per germline (reference sequence). This chain's CDR3 is CASSPGTSGPYEQYF. In DNA, the CDR3 is TGTGCCAGCAGTCCCGGGACTAGCGGCCCCTACGAGCAGTACTTC. The full variable domain, its missing parts supplied by reference TRBV5-4 and TRBJ2-7, is ETGVTQSPTHLIKTRGQQVTLRCSSQSGHNTVSWYQQALGQGPQFIFQYYREEENGRGNFPPRFSGLQFPNYSSELNVNALELDDSALYLCASSPGTSGPYEQYFGPGTRLTVT.

As concerns this clone: This may come from a read error, since a much larger clone is one base off. Distinct nucleotide sequences in the sample also encode this CDR3. CDR3 amino acids: CASSYRDTQYF. The CDR3, as DNA: TGTGCCAGCAGTTACCGGGATACGCAGTATTTT. The chain joins TRBV6-6 to TRBJ2-3; D remains ambiguous. Per the germline V gene, CDR1 is MNHNY and CDR2 is SVGAGI (reference sequence). The V end lost 2 bases, the J end lost 6 bases, and 3 bases lay between the germline ends. The CDR3 covers 11 residues.

The V call is TRBV11-2, the J call TRBJ2-7; D is unresolved. V shed 5 bases and J shed 7 bases, with 15 bases lying between them. Germline CDR1 is SGHAT and CDR2 is FQNNGV. The CDR3 contains 13 residues. CDR3 in amino acids: CASSLYSRLEQYF. Written as DNA, the CDR3 is TGTGCCAGCAGCCTCTACTCTCGGTTGGAGCAGTACTTC.

J is TRBJ1-1 and V is TRBV6-5; possibly TRBD1 for D (5 bases). This CDR3 is built from 13 residues. Germline CDR1 MNHEY, CDR2 SVGAGI. V lost 6 bases and J 3 bases, leaving 11 bases between the germline ends. The CDR3 DNA sequence: TGTGCCAGCAGGTACAGGAGCCACACTGAAGCTTTCTTT. The encoded protein is CASRYRSHTEAFF.

This clone is a singleton in its sample. The V and J genes are TRBV4-1 and TRBJ1-2; 7 bases fit TRBD1. The germline V gene encodes CDR1 MGHRA and CDR2 YSYEKL. Trimming removed 6 bases from V and 0 bases from J; junction bases left unmatched: 13. CDR3 size: 17 residues. CDR3 nucleotide sequence: TGCGCCAGCAGGGCGAGGTCAGGGACAGAGACTAACTATGGCTACACCTTC. It is translated as CASRARSGTETNYGYTF.

This chain connects TRBV30 to TRBJ2-7; TRBD1 might be the D (5 bases). With 4 bases removed from V and 6 bases from J, the gap between germline ends came to 16 bases. Germline CDR1 GTSNPN, CDR2 SVGIG (reference sequence). CDR3 length: 13 residues. CDR3 coding DNA: TGTGCCTGGAAGAAGACAGTCACGGCCGAGCAGTACTTC. This codes for CAWKKTVTAEQYF.

The chain carries TRBV11-1 and TRBJ2-4; 12 positions agree with TRBD2. Germline lookup yields CDR1 SGHAT and CDR2 FQDESV (reference sequence). V dropped 1 base and J dropped 8; count of bases not matched to a gene: 6. The CDR3 covers 16 residues. Here the CDR3 reads CASSLVTSGSRDIQYF. The DNA of the CDR3 is TGTGCCAGCAGCTTAGTGACTAGCGGGAGCCGGGACATTCAGTACTTC.

This clone has only a few counts. This chain uses TRBV29-1 with TRBJ2-5; weak D call: TRBD1 (6 bases). The V gene lost 2 bases and the J gene lost 6 bases, with 16 bases spanning the gap. Germline lookup yields CDR1 SQVTM and CDR2 ANQGSEA. The CDR3 spans 14 residues. The CDR3 DNA reads TGCAGCGTTGAAAGTAGCAGGGGATCGCAGACCCAGTACTTC. Protein sequence: CSVESSRGSQTQYF.

The chain uses TRBV19 and TRBJ1-4; 11 bases fit TRBD1. The trim removed 7 bases at V and 3 bases at J, leaving 7 bases unmatched. The CDR3 has 16 amino acids. Per germline, CDR1 LNHDA and CDR2 SQIVND (reference sequence). The CDR3, as DNA: TGTGCCAGTACGAGGACAGGGGGCACGTCTAATGAAAAACTGTTTTTT. Amino acids: CASTRTGGTSNEKLFF. The whole variable domain, remainder taken from reference TRBV19 and TRBJ1-4, is DGGITQSPKYLFRKEGQNVTLSCEQNLNHDAMYWYRQDPGQGLRLIYYSQIVNDFQKGDIAEGYSVSREKKESFPLTVTSAQKNPTAFYLCASTRTGGTSNEKLFFGSGTQLSVL.

The chain has TRBV6-4 and TRBJ1-3; D is possibly TRBD1 (5 bases). The length of the CDR3 is 15 residues. CDR1 and CDR2 (germline): MRHNA, SNTAGT. The ends were cut back, 0 bases at V and 4 bases at J, with 10 bases in the middle. CDR3 in amino acids: CASSDSRVVGNTIYF. In nucleotides, the CDR3 is TGTGCCAGCAGTGACTCCAGGGTAGTAGGAAACACCATATATTTT.

This chain connects TRBV5-6 to TRBJ1-2; D uncertain. Germline V gene data show CDR1 as SGHDT and CDR2 as YYEEEE. This CDR3 spans 13 amino acids. The germline V and J ends were trimmed by 1 base and 5 bases, with 9 bases remaining between them. CDR3 sequence: CASSLFGPYGYTF. The CDR3 DNA reads as TGTGCCAGCAGCTTGTTTGGACCGTATGGCTACACCTTC.

The chain recombines TRBV28 with TRBJ1-5; D gene uncertain. V was clipped by 8 bases and J by 7 bases, with 21 bases between them. The CDR3 contains 15 residues. Germline CDR1 MDHEN, CDR2 SYDVKM. The CDR3 protein is CASRNQGSKNQPQHF. The DNA of the CDR3 is TGTGCCAGCCGCAATCAAGGGTCCAAGAACCAGCCCCAGCATTTT.

This clone was counted once. This rearrangement joins TRBV19 to TRBJ2-2; no clear D. V lost 6 bases to trimming and J lost 0 bases, with 14 bases between them. Germline V lookup: CDR1 LNHDA, CDR2 SQIVND (reference sequence). The CDR3 consists of 16 residues. The CDR3 nucleotides read TGTGCCAGTAGGGGGTCGGCGGCTTCGAACACCGGGGAGCTGTTTTTT. This translates into CASRGSAASNTGELFF.

The J gene is TRBJ2-7, the V gene TRBV28; possibly TRBD2 for D (7 bases). V was clipped by 5 bases and J by 3 bases, with 14 bases between them. The CDR3 is 14 amino acids. CDR1 and CDR2 (germline): MDHEN, SYDVKM. CDR3 loop: CASSVARGGYEQYF. For the CDR3, the DNA is TGTGCCAGCAGTGTCGCTAGGGGGGGCTACGAGCAGTACTTC.

J is TRBJ2-3 and V is TRBV5-1, with D possibly being TRBD1 or TRBD2 (5 bases each). The V and J ends lost 4 bases and 1 base respectively, with 16 bases between them. Germline V gene sequence: CDR1 SGHRS, CDR2 YFSETQ. This CDR3 comprises 16 residues. CDR3 DNA: TGCGCCAGCAGCCCTGGGACCTATGGGGGCACAGATACGCAGTATTTT. Translated, it gives CASSPGTYGGTDTQYF.

This chain connects TRBV6-6 to TRBJ2-7; D may correspond to TRBD1 or TRBD2 (5 bases each). This CDR3 contains 13 residues. Germline lookup yields CDR1 MNHNY and CDR2 SVGAGI (reference sequence). Trimming shortened V by 10 bases and J by 2 bases, and 15 bases separated the two germline ends. The DNA for the CDR3 is TGTGCCACCAATCGAGGGGAGCCCTACGAGCAGTACTTC. It codes for CATNRGEPYEQYF.

The chain is built from TRBV18 and TRBJ2-7, with a tentative D call TRBD1 (6 bases). This CDR3 comprises 16 residues. V was clipped by 6 bases and J by 6 bases, with 24 bases between them. Germline assignment: CDR1 KGHSH and CDR2 LQKENI. The CDR3, as DNA: TGTGCCAGCTCCCTCACGCCCAGGGGATTTAACGCCGAGCAGTACTTC. Amino acids: CASSLTPRGFNAEQYF. The full variable domain, with the rest looked up from reference TRBV18 and TRBJ2-7, is NAGVMQNPRHLVRRRGQEARLRCSPMKGHSHVYWYRQLPEEGLKFMVYLQKENIIDESGMPKERFSAEFPKEGPSILRIQQVVRGDSAAYFCASSLTPRGFNAEQYFGPGTRLTVT.